This T cell receptor beta chain was recorded in a study of T cells in Graves' hyperthyroidism and ophthalmopathy. This clonotype has ten or more counts. Amplification of TCR beta CDR3 regions used RNA as the template. TCR CDR3 regions were first amplified by RT-PCR with HTBI primers. Via MiXCR, TCRdb re-called the multiplex PCR reads, giving one row per CDR3 protein. Of under 300,000 distinct CDR3 sequences detected, roughly 15% appear once; the ten largest clones hold 30% to 35%. The CDR3 runs to 16 residues. V was trimmed by 3 bases and J by 2 bases, leaving 17 bases between them. Germline CDR1 reads ENHRY; CDR2 reads SYGVKD.

The material sequenced was blood. V is TRBV10-3 and J is TRBJ2-7, with D possibly being TRBD2 (6 bases). The receptor was isolated from a woman between 45 and 65 years old with Graves' hyperthyroidism that later progressed to Graves' ophthalmopathy. The CDR3 nucleotides are TGTGCCATCAGTGAATGGCGGCTAGCGAAAACCTACGAGCAGTACTTC. Protein: CAISEWRLAKTYEQYF.